The present entry profiles one TCR beta chain with its context. Its cognate antigen is unknown. This entry is derived from a study of Ad26.COV2.S vaccination and SARS-CoV-2 variants. Overall study: Donor had been placed in the Ad26.COV2.S arm of the COV1001 trial. Study-wide results and limits: People who got the vaccine had more spike-specific TCR breadth than people who got placebo.

Assay: immunoSEQ multiplex PCR; the TCRdb copy retains only in-frame clones and omits some. The data hold 300,000 to 400,000 clones, with about 82% observed a single time. This CDR3 has 14 residues. Germline assignment: CDR1 KGHDR and CDR2 SFDVKD. V was pared by 5 bases and J by 4 bases, with 13 bases between. Stated treatment: roughly 18 received Ad26.COV2.S at low or high dose, single or two shots; several received placebo; per-sample allocation not given. Following the first vaccine or placebo injection, samples were taken on day 63. The material was peripheral blood, obtained in a trial of Ad26.COV2.S vaccine versus placebo. The receptor was isolated from a person aged 18 to 59 who received the Ad26.COV2.S COVID-19 vaccine or a placebo. The chain joins TRBV24-1 to TRBJ1-2, with D possibly being TRBD1 (5 bases). The CDR3 here is CATSATGGVYGYTF. The CDR3 DNA sequence: TGTGCCACCAGTGCCACGGGGGGGGTCTATGGCTACACCTTC.